The clone carrying this T cell receptor (beta chain) was seen only once. This sample is part of a study of cytomegalovirus exposure and HLA in healthy donors. V shed 3 bases and J shed 6 bases, with 14 bases lying between them. The CDR3 has 15 residues. Germline values: CDR1 LNHDA, CDR2 SQIVND (reference sequence). Data came from immunoSEQ multiplex PCR; TCRdb stores just in-frame clones and leaves some out. The table shows 65,000 to 75,000 clones, with 94% occurring only once. This sequence was found in a man aged 18 to 35 in good health and CMV-seropositive. The sequenced sample was PBMCs. This rearrangement joins TRBV19 to TRBJ2-2, with a weak D call TRBD1 (5 bases). The CDR3 protein is CASSIILGRPGELFF. The CDR3 DNA reads as TGTGCCAGTAGTATTATTTTGGGGCGCCCCGGGGAGCTGTTTTTT.